The 27 T cell receptor beta chains in this list originate from one sample, sequenced in a study of blood T cell repertoires in COVID-19. Sequencing used immunoSEQ multiplex PCR; TCRdb keeps in-frame clones, though not all of them. The repertoire holds 250,000 to 350,000 clones, with 87% as singletons. Material for sequencing was peripheral blood. The receptor set was obtained from a woman aged 45-60 years who had recovered from COVID-19.

The chain joins TRBV9 to TRBJ2-7; 8 nucleotides line up with TRBD2. Germline trimming cut 4 bases from V and 0 bases from J; bases unmatched to any gene: 9. This CDR3 region has 16 residues. Germline-derived CDR1 and CDR2 are SGDLS and YYNGEE. The CDR3: CASSWGGGQSSYEQYF. The CDR3, as DNA: TGTGCCAGCAGCTGGGGCGGGGGGCAAAGCTCCTACGAGCAGTACTTC.

The V call is TRBV9, the J call TRBJ2-6, with TRBD1 as a possible D gene (5 bases). Germline assignment: CDR1 SGDLS and CDR2 YYNGEE. V was cut by 4 bases and J by 1 base, with 12 bases left in between. CDR3 size: 16 residues. The CDR3 coding sequence is TGTGCCAGCAGCCCACGACCAGGGTCTGGGGCCAACGTCCTGACTTTC. This sequence encodes CASSPRPGSGANVLTF.

The genes are TRBV29-1 and TRBJ2-7; TRBD1 aligns across 9 bases. V lost 4 bases and J lost 3; bases outside the gene matches: 7. This CDR3 has 14 residues. CDR1 is SQVTM and CDR2 is ANQGSEA in the germline V gene. DNA for the CDR3: TGCAGCGTTGGTTCGGGACAGGGAAGCTACGAGCAGTACTTC. It is translated as CSVGSGQGSYEQYF.

The rearrangement uses TRBV27 and TRBJ1-2; 7 bases map to TRBD1. The CDR3 totals 15 residues. V trimming: 5 bases; J trimming: 4 bases; junction bases outside the gene matches: 10. Germline-derived CDR1 and CDR2 are MNHEY and SMNVEV (reference sequence). CDR3 in amino acids: CASSNQGGGTYGYTF. CDR3 DNA sequence: TGTGCCAGCAGTAATCAAGGAGGGGGCACCTATGGCTACACCTTC.

J is TRBJ1-3 and V is TRBV19; D is perhaps TRBD1 (6 bases). The CDR3 consists of 14 residues. V was clipped by 4 bases and J by 0 bases, with 7 bases between them. CDR1 LNHDA and CDR2 SQIVND come from the germline V gene (reference sequence). CDR3 sequence (DNA): TGTGCCAGTAGTACACAGGGCTCTGGAAACACCATATATTTT. Translating it yields CASSTQGSGNTIYF. The entire variable domain, with the rest obtained from reference TRBV19 and TRBJ1-3, is as follows: DGGITQSPKYLFRKEGQNVTLSCEQNLNHDAMYWYRQDPGQGLRLIYYSQIVNDFQKGDIAEGYSVSREKKESFPLTVTSAQKNPTAFYLCASSTQGSGNTIYFGEGSWLTVV.

V usage is TRBV28 and J usage is TRBJ2-3; D may be TRBD1 (6 bases). V was cut by 10 bases and J by 4 bases, with 18 bases left in between. The CDR3 is made up of 14 amino acids. In germline, CDR1 is MDHEN, CDR2 SYDVKM. The CDR3 loop is CAIMRTAVADTQYF. Here the CDR3 DNA reads TGTGCCATCATGAGGACAGCAGTGGCAGATACGCAGTATTTT.

The genes are TRBV19 and TRBJ2-5; TRBD2 matches 11 bases. V was clipped by 7 bases and J by 5 bases; unmatched bases: 12. Germline lookup yields CDR1 LNHDA and CDR2 SQIVND (reference sequence). The CDR3 spans 16 residues. The CDR3 DNA follows: TGTGCCAGTAACCGACGACTAGCGGGGAGGGTGGAGACCCAGTACTTC. This gives the protein CASNRRLAGRVETQYF.

This rearrangement joins TRBV6-5 to TRBJ1-2; no reliable D call. Germline CDR1 is MNHEY and CDR2 is SVGAGI. Trimming stripped 0 bases from V and 4 bases from J, with 12 bases between. The CDR3 is 15 amino acids. The CDR3 region has the DNA TGTGCCAGCAGTTACTCGCATCTCGGCGGCTATGGCTACACCTTC. Translating gives CASSYSHLGGYGYTF.

V gene TRBV28 combines with J gene TRBJ1-3, with D tentatively TRBD1 (5 bases). The CDR3 has 14 amino acids. Germline lookup yields CDR1 MDHEN and CDR2 SYDVKM. V was pared by 7 bases and J by 4 bases, with 14 bases between. CDR3 sequence (DNA): TGTGCCAGCATCCCTGGAGGGGTCGGAAACACCATATATTTT. Encoded protein: CASIPGGVGNTIYF.

The table lists this clone with many counts. The chain carries TRBV7-2 and TRBJ1-2; D is possibly TRBD1 (6 bases). From germline, CDR1 is SGHTA and CDR2 FQGNSA. The CDR3 sequence is 14 residues long. Trimming removed 1 base from V and 2 bases from J, with 8 bases in between. CDR3 nucleotides: TGTGCCAGCAGCTTAGGGCAGGGGAACTATGGCTACACCTTC. Translated: CASSLGQGNYGYTF.

The V and J genes are TRBV2 and TRBJ2-4, with D maybe TRBD1 (6 bases). Germline lookup yields CDR1 SNHLY and CDR2 FYNNEI. The CDR3 totals 14 residues. Trimming stripped 10 bases from V and 1 base from J, with 14 bases between. The CDR3 DNA is TGTGCCAACTACAGGGTCGGGGCCAAAAACATTCAGTACTTC. It translates to CANYRVGAKNIQYF.

The chain couples TRBV2 to TRBJ1-2; the D gene is possibly TRBD1 (6 bases). V was clipped by 5 bases and J by 3 bases, with 13 bases between them. Per germline, CDR1 SNHLY and CDR2 FYNNEI. The CDR3 consists of 14 residues. CDR3 sequence (DNA): TGTGCCAGCAGTAGGGACACCGGCGACTATGGCTACACCTTC. Translated, it gives CASSRDTGDYGYTF.

The rearrangement uses TRBV3-1 (or the pseudogene TRBV3-2) and TRBJ2-1; TRBD2 agrees at 7 bases. The CDR3 is made up of 16 amino acids. Per the germline V gene, CDR1 is LGHDT and CDR2 is YNNKEL (reference sequence). V was pared by 0 bases and J by 2 bases, with 4 bases of the junction left unmatched. The CDR3 loop reads CASSQDRLAAYNEQFF. CDR3 sequence (DNA): TGTGCCAGCAGCCAAGATAGGCTAGCGGCCTACAATGAGCAGTTCTTC.

V usage is TRBV7-2 and J usage is TRBJ2-7; 7 bases are shared with TRBD1. Trimming cost V 5 bases and J 3 bases; bases outside gene matches: 7. CDR3 length equals 14 residues. Germline CDR1 and CDR2: SGHTA and FQGNSA. CDR3 DNA: TGTGCCAGCAGCGAGGGGGCAACCTACTACGAGCAGTACTTC. Protein: CASSEGATYYEQYF.

The CDR3 is CATGDRGKEKLFF. In DNA, the CDR3 is TGTGCCACTGGGGACAGGGGCAAAGAAAAACTGTTTTTT. The V gene is TRBV28, the J gene TRBJ1-4; 10 nucleotides agree with TRBD1. V shed 10 bases, J shed 8 bases, and the junction held 7 bases outside the gene matches. CDR1 and CDR2 from the germline V gene are MDHEN and SYDVKM. CDR3 length: 13 residues.

The chain carries TRBV6-2 or TRBV6-3 and TRBJ2-4; TRBD1 matches at 11 bases. Germline CDR1 is MNHEY and CDR2 is SVGEGT. The CDR3 length is 15 residues. Trimming at V came to 5 bases and at J to 6 bases, leaving 6 bases not matched to a gene. In nucleotides, the CDR3 is TGTGCCAGCAGTCCGGGACAGGGGGTTGCAAACATTCAGTACTTC. It encodes CASSPGQGVANIQYF.

The chain combines TRBV7-2 with TRBJ1-5; 10 bases are shared with TRBD1. This CDR3 region has 17 residues. Germline CDR1 reads SGHTA; CDR2 reads FQGNSA. The J segment lost 4 bases and the V segment lost 5 bases, leaving 11 bases of the junction unmatched. CDR3 sequence (DNA): TGTGCCAGCAGCCCAGTATCCGGGACAGGGGTTAATCAGCCCCAGCATTTT. Translation: CASSPVSGTGVNQPQHF.

V usage is TRBV28 and J usage is TRBJ2-1; TRBD2 aligns across 10 bases. CDR1 MDHEN and CDR2 SYDVKM come from the germline V gene. The CDR3 has 16 amino acids. V lost 5 bases to trimming and J lost 11 bases; unmatched junction nucleotides: 15. CDR3 DNA sequence: TGTGCCAGCAGTCCAATAAGCGGGAGGGCGGTTCTCAAGCAGTTCTTC. As protein: CASSPISGRAVLKQFF. The variable domain in full, completed from reference TRBV28 and TRBJ2-1, reads DVKVTQSSRYLVKRTGEKVFLECVQDMDHENMFWYRQDPGLGLRLIYFSYDVKMKEKGDIPEGYSVSREKKERFSLILESASTNQTSMYLCASSPISGRAVLKQFFGPGTRLTVL.

The V gene is TRBV30, the J gene TRBJ2-5; no definite D call. V lost 1 base, J lost 2 bases, and 5 bases lay in between. Germline loops: CDR1 GTSNPN, CDR2 SVGIG (reference sequence). CDR3 size: 12 residues. The DNA of the CDR3 is TGTGCCTGGAGTGAATCGCAAGAGACCCAGTACTTC. Translation: CAWSESQETQYF.

This clone was picked up one time. The chain recombines TRBV24-1 with TRBJ2-1; weak D call: TRBD2 (6 bases). The V end lost 5 bases, the J end lost 5 bases, and 15 bases lay between the germline ends. The CDR3 extends over 15 amino acids. Germline loops: CDR1 KGHDR, CDR2 SFDVKD. The DNA of the CDR3 is TGTGCCACCAGTGCCAGGGACTTTCCCCACAATGAGCAGTTCTTC. This codes for CATSARDFPHNEQFF.

The chain carries TRBV11-2 and TRBJ2-1; D is unresolved. Germline CDR1 reads SGHAT; CDR2 reads FQNNGV. The CDR3 is 16 residues long. The V and J ends lost 4 bases and 0 bases respectively, with 13 bases between them. CDR3 loop: CASSSIIVSSYNEQFF. Here the CDR3 DNA reads TGTGCCAGCAGCTCCATCATAGTAAGCTCCTACAATGAGCAGTTCTTC.

The J gene is TRBJ1-5, the V gene TRBV2, with TRBD1 as a possible D gene (5 bases). The CDR3 spans 15 residues. The germline V and J ends were trimmed by 1 base and 6 bases, with 13 bases remaining between them. Germline CDR1 and CDR2: SNHLY and FYNNEI. For the CDR3, the DNA is TGTGCCAGCAGTGAAGGCAGGGCATCAGGTCAGCCCCAGCATTTT. It codes for CASSEGRASGQPQHF.

The V gene is TRBV4-1, the J gene TRBJ1-2; 10 bases are shared with TRBD1. This CDR3 comprises 13 residues. After removal of 6 bases from V and 4 bases from J, the junction contained 2 bases not matched to a gene. Looked up from germline, CDR1 is MGHRA and CDR2 is YSYEKL. The CDR3 is CASSRTGGYGYTF. The CDR3 nucleotides read TGCGCCAGCAGTCGGACAGGGGGCTATGGCTACACCTTC.

Of note for this clone: This sample also contains other DNA sequences that code for the same CDR3. The chain employs TRBV3-1 (or the pseudogene TRBV3-2) and TRBJ1-1; D uncertain. CDR1 and CDR2 (germline): LGHDT, YNNKEL (reference sequence). The CDR3 is 14 amino acids. V was shortened by 0 bases and J by 1 base, with 6 bases between the two germline ends. In DNA, the CDR3 is TGTGCCAGCAGCCAAGAGCTAGCGAACACTGAAGCTTTCTTT. It is translated as CASSQELANTEAFF.

J is TRBJ2-7 and V is TRBV11-2; 7 positions agree with TRBD1. The junction had 12 bases not matched to a gene; V was cut back by 5 bases and J by 5 bases. The germline V gene has CDR1 SGHAT and CDR2 FQNNGV. The CDR3 is 15 residues long. Written as DNA, the CDR3 is TGTGCCAGCAGCCTACTCAGGGGGTTGGGGAACGAGCAGTACTTC. This gives the protein CASSLLRGLGNEQYF.

V usage is TRBV5-1 and J usage is TRBJ2-2; D call uncertain. This CDR3 has 13 residues. The ends were cut back, 4 bases at V and 6 bases at J, with 10 bases in the middle. Germline CDR1 reads SGHRS; CDR2 reads YFSETQ. This chain's CDR3 is CASSPSTSGELFF. The CDR3 region has the DNA TGCGCCAGCAGCCCTAGTACTTCCGGGGAGCTGTTTTTT.

The genes are TRBV5-5 and TRBJ2-2; tentatively, D is TRBD2 (5 bases). The CDR3 consists of 16 residues. The V end lost 5 bases, the J end lost 0 bases, and 14 bases lay between the germline ends. Looked up from germline, CDR1 is SGHKS and CDR2 is YYEKEE (reference sequence). The CDR3 region is CASSSRTAANTGELFF. The CDR3 DNA reads as TGTGCCAGCAGTTCCCGGACTGCCGCGAACACCGGGGAGCTGTTTTTT. Looking up the rest from reference TRBV5-5 and TRBJ2-2 gives the full variable domain: DAGVTQSPTHLIKTRGQQVTLRCSPISGHKSVSWYQQVLGQGPQFIFQYYEKEERGRGNFPDRFSARQFPNYSSELNVNALLLGDSALYLCASSSRTAANTGELFFGEGSRLTVL.